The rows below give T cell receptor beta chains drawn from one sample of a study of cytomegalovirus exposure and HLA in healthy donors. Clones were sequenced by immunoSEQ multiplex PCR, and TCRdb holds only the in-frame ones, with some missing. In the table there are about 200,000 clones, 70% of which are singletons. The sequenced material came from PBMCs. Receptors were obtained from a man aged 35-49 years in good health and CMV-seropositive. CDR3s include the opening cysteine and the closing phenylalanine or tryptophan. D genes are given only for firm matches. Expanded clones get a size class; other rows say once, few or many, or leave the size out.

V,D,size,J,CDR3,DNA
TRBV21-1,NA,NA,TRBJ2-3,CASSLRGGSSTDTQYF,TGTGCCAGCAGTCTTCGAGGAGGCTCTAGCACAGATACGCAGTATTTT
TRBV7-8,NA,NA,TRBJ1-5,CASSLGGGFGNHNQPQHF,TGTGCCAGCAGCTTAGGGGGGGGGTTTGGGAACCACAATCAGCCCCAGCATTTT
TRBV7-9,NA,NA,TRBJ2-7,CASSPSLQAYEQYF,TGTGCCAGCAGCCCCTCCCTACAGGCCTACGAGCAGTACTTC
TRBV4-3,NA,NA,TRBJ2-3,CASSQDPGADTQYF,TGCGCCAGCAGCCAAGATCCAGGGGCAGATACGCAGTATTTT
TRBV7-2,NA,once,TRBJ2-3,CASSPVGGDTQYF,TGTGCCAGCAGCCCCGTAGGCGGAGATACGCAGTATTTT
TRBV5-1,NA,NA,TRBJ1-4,CASSGASGTISGKLFF,TGCGCCAGCAGCGGGGCCTCCGGGACAATTAGTGGAAAACTGTTTTTT
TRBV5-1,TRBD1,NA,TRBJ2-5,CASSLSDRGSETQYF,TGCGCCAGCAGCTTGTCGGACAGGGGGTCCGAGACCCAGTACTTC
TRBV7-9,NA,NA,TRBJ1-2,CASSLASDYGYTF,TGTGCCAGCAGCTTGGCCTCCGACTATGGCTACACCTTC
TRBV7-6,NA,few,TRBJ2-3,CASSLDRSTDTQYF,TGTGCCAGCAGCTTAGACAGGAGCACAGATACGCAGTATTTT
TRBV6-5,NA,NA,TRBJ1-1,CASSQSWSTEAFF,TGTGCCAGCAGTCAGAGTTGGAGCACTGAAGCTTTCTTT
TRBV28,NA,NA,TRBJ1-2,CASSLSVINLYGYTF,TGTGCCAGCAGTTTGTCAGTGATAAATCTCTATGGCTACACCTTC
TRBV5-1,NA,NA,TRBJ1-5,CASSLGANRPQHF,TGCGCCAGCAGCTTGGGTGCTAATCGGCCCCAGCATTTT
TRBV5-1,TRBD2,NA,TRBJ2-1,CASSPGGSSYNEQFF,TGCGCCAGCAGCCCGGGGGGTTCCTCCTACAATGAGCAGTTCTTC
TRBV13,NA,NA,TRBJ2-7,CASSPRDSIYEQYF,TGTGCCAGCAGCCCCCGGGACTCCATCTACGAGCAGTACTTC
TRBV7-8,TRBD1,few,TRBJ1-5,CASSNRDRVSNQPQHF,TGTGCCAGCAGCAACCGGGACAGGGTTTCTAATCAGCCCCAGCATTTT
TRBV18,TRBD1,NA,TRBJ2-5,CASSLPLTGAHLDQYF,TGTGCCAGCTCACTCCCTTTGACAGGGGCCCATCTAGACCAGTACTTC
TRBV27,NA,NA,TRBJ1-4,CASRRTGGGELLFF,TGTGCCAGCAGGCGAACGGGGGGCGGGGAACTTCTGTTTTTT
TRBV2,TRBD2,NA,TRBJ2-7,CASSLAGGPSYEQYF,TGTGCCAGCAGTTTAGCGGGGGGCCCCTCCTACGAGCAGTACTTC
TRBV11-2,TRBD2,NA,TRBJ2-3,CASSVGLAGADTQYF,TGTGCCAGCAGCGTCGGACTAGCGGGGGCAGATACGCAGTATTTT
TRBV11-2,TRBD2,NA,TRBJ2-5,CASSFGGERYQETQYF,TGTGCCAGCAGCTTCGGGGGGGAGAGATACCAAGAGACCCAGTACTTC
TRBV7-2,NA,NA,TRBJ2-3,CASSAGTSITDTQYF,TGTGCCAGCAGCGCGGGGACGTCTATCACAGATACGCAGTATTTT
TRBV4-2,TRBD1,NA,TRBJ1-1,CASSPETGRIGSNTEAFF,TGTGCCAGCAGCCCCGAGACAGGGCGCATCGGGTCGAACACTGAAGCTTTCTTT